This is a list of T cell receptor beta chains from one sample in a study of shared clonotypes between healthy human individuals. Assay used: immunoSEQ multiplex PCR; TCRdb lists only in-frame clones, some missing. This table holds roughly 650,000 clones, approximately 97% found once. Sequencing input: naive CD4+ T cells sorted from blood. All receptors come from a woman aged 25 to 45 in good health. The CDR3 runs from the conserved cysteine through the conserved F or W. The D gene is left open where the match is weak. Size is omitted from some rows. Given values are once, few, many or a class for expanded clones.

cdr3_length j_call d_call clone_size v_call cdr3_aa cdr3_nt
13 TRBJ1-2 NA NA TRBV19 CASSWGPNYGYTF TGTGCCAGTAGTTGGGGACCTAACTATGGCTACACCTTC
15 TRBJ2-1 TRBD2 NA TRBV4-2 CASSLNQREAPEQFF TGTGCCAGCAGCCTTAACCAGCGGGAGGCCCCTGAGCAGTTCTTC
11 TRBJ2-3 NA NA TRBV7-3 CASSLGVTQYF TGTGCCAGCAGCTTAGGAGTTACGCAGTATTTT
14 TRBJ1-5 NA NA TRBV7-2 CASSLDRSNQPQHF TGTGCCAGCAGCTTGGACAGATCCAATCAGCCCCAGCATTTT
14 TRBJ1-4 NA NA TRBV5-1 CASSLSTTNEKLFF TGCGCCAGCAGCTTGTCGACAACTAATGAAAAACTGTTTTTT
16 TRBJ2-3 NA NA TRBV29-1 CSVEGASRLSTDTQYF TGCAGCGTTGAAGGAGCGAGCAGGCTTAGCACAGATACGCAGTATTTT
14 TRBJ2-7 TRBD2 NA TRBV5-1 CASSLAGGAYEQYF TGCGCCAGCAGCTTGGCGGGGGGAGCCTACGAGCAGTACTTC
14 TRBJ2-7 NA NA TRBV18 CASSPGVGSREQYF TGTGCCAGCTCACCAGGAGTAGGGAGCCGCGAGCAGTACTTC
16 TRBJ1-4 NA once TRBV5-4 CASSSSGRAVTEKLFF TGTGCCAGCAGCTCCTCTGGCAGGGCGGTCACTGAAAAACTGTTTTTT
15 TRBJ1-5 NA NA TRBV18 CASSEDRLGNQPQHF TGTGCCAGCTCAGAGGACAGACTTGGCAATCAGCCCCAGCATTTT
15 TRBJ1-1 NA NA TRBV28 CASSLWPGKNTEAFF TGTGCCAGCAGTTTGTGGCCAGGGAAGAACACTGAAGCTTTCTTT
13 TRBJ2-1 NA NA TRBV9 CASAGSGYNEQFF TGTGCCAGCGCGGGTAGCGGATACAATGAGCAGTTCTTC
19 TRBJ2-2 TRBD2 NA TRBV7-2 CASSLSTPTSGRATGELFF TGTGCCAGCAGCTTAAGTACCCCAACTAGCGGGAGGGCCACCGGGGAGCTGTTTTTT
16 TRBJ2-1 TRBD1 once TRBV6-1 CASSGQGVGRYNEQFF TGTGCCAGCAGTGGGCAGGGGGTGGGACGGTACAATGAGCAGTTCTTC
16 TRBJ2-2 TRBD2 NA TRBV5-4 CASSFELAGVTGELFF TGTGCCAGCAGCTTCGAACTAGCGGGAGTAACCGGGGAGCTGTTTTTT
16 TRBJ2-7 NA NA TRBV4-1 CASSHLAAAGSYEQYF TGCGCCAGCAGCCACTTAGCTGCCGCCGGCTCCTACGAGCAGTACTTC
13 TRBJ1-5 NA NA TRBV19 CASSIGGNQPQHF TGTGCCAGTAGTATTGGGGGCAATCAGCCCCAGCATTTT
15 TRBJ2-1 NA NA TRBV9 CASSSDGSSYNEQFF TGTGCCAGCAGCTCCGACGGGAGCTCCTACAATGAGCAGTTCTTC
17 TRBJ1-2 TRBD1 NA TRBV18 CASSPEGRGGMAYGYTF TGTGCCAGCTCACCAGAAGGAAGAGGGGGCATGGCCTATGGCTACACCTTC
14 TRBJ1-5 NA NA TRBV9 CASSAHPSNQPQHF TGTGCCAGCAGCGCTCACCCTAGCAATCAGCCCCAGCATTTT
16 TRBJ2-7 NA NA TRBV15 CATSRRSRGKSYEQYF TGTGCCACCAGCCGAAGATCGCGCGGGAAATCCTACGAGCAGTACTTC
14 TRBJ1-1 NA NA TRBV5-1 CASRLGGEDTEAFF TGCGCCAGCAGACTAGGGGGGGAGGACACTGAAGCTTTCTTT